The clone carrying this T cell receptor beta chain was found many times. As yet, its antigen is unknown. CMV status came from CD4+ T cell IFNgamma after overnight CMV lysate stimulation of fresh PBMCs. Cells stained for CD3, CD4, CD8, CD45RA and CD27 were sorted into four subsets. The sample is drawn from a study of naive and memory T cell subsets. Broader study findings: Gini index rose across naive, CM, EM and EMRA in CD4 and CD8.

Two oligonucleotides, mixed equimolar, formed the beta constant-region primer covering TRBC1 and TRBC2. The ligated cDNA underwent four PCR rounds using SP2 and nested alpha and beta constant-region primers. TCRdb reprocessed the UMI-ligation and nested PCR reads with MiXCR, giving one entry per CDR3 protein. The sample lists tens of thousands of distinct CDR3 sequences; roughly 20% were seen once. CDR3 size: 13 residues. Germline CDR1 and CDR2: LNHDA and SQIVND (reference sequence). J lost 7 bases, V lost 7 bases, and 3 bases had no gene match. The J gene is TRBJ1-4, the V gene TRBV19, with 10 positions matching TRBD1. This receptor was taken from a human donor in good health. Sequencing was performed on effector memory CD4+ T cells from blood. This sample's subset: effector memory, CD45RA- CD27-. The chain's CDR3 is CASNDRGPEKLFF. The CDR3 DNA sequence: TGTGCCAGTAACGACAGGGGGCCTGAAAAACTGTTTTTT.